This is a list of T cell receptor beta chains from one sample in a study of human T cells and chemical hapten exposure. TCRdb itself ran the RACE reads through MiXCR, one entry per CDR3 protein. Of 110,000 or so distinct CDR3 sequences in the sample, 30% to 35% were seen once. This sample comprised whole blood, obtained in connection with sensitization to the hapten diphenylcyclopropenone (DPC). The origin of the receptors is a man aged 40-49 years with alopecia areata. Some clones in this sample may be carry-over from other donors' samples. The CDR3 runs from the conserved cysteine through the conserved F or W.

>TRBJ2-3|TRBV11-3
CASSPRDFATDTQYF
>TRBJ1-1|TRBV28
CASIPGPLNTEAFF
>TRBJ2-1|TRBV20-1
CSARDSPGRGDNEQFF
>TRBJ2-3|TRBV28
CASSPPPARHFTDTQYF
>TRBJ2-3|TRBV5-1
CASSLGAGGQNADTQYF
>TRBJ2-7|TRBV6-6
CASSYEPGYYEQYF
>TRBJ2-3|TRBV12-3/TRBV12-4
CASSQPGPHTDTQYF
>TRBJ2-1|TRBV11-1
CASSLDPKVNNEQFF
>TRBJ2-2|TRBV20-1
CSALTSAANTGELFF
>TRBJ1-6|TRBV30
CAWSVQGETGLSPLHF
>TRBJ2-7|TRBV29-1
CSVEDTAVEQYF
>TRBJ1-2|TRBV19
CASSIIGSDYGYTF
>TRBJ1-5|TRBV3-1
CASSQGQYQPQHF
>TRBJ2-3|TRBV20-1
CSARPDGSTDTQYF
>TRBJ1-2|TRBV14
CASGWSWDYGYTF
>TRBJ2-1|TRBV5-1
CASSRGTSGDNEQFF
>TRBJ2-1|TRBV29-1
CSVKRETEQFF
>TRBJ2-3|TRBV4-2
CASSQDHGASGSTFTDTQYF
>TRBJ1-5|TRBV4-1
CASSQDTDQPQHF
>TRBJ1-5|TRBV10-2
CASSEFGQGNQPQHF
>TRBJ2-5|TRBV4-1
CASSQELAGAKTQYF
>TRBJ2-6|TRBV4-1
CASSHVRTGGPSGANVLTF
>TRBJ1-5|TRBV6-5
CASSTSDRSNQPQHF
>TRBJ2-5|TRBV28
CASSLWGLAGEETQYF
>TRBJ2-2|TRBV9
CASSVAANTGELFF
>TRBJ2-7|TRBV29-1
CSAIYGTFEQYF
>TRBJ2-5|TRBV10-3
CAIRGTVQETQYF